This T cell receptor beta chain emerged from a study of persistence of HIV-infected CD4 T cells (dated by TCRdb to 2018 to 2020). Notes on the research overall: The study isolated CMV- and HIV-1 Gag-responding CD4+ T cells from ART-treated individuals to examine antigen-driven clonal expansion of HIV-1-infected cells. The median time participants had been on suppressive ART was less than ten years. Peripheral blood samples of up to about 180 mL were taken at multiple time points, with the exception of a couple of participants who underwent leukapheresis at a single time point. TCRbeta sequencing assessed the clonality of all cells in each sorted population, while proviral sequencing assessed the clonality of infected cells. In the cross-participant TCR cluster analysis, about 8 participants were included for CMV and 6 or 7 participants were included for Gag. The paper's findings and limits, for the study overall: Degenerate expanded CDR3beta sequences were enriched in antigen-responding cells, suggesting convergent selection of CD4+ responses to CMV and Gag. Within the same sorted populations, TCR oligoclonality correlated with proviral oligoclonality. Only a small number of individuals took part in the study, and only a limited range of antigens was tested. TCRbeta richness in CMV- and Gag-responding cells was significantly lower than in anti-CD3/anti-CD28-responding cells; CMV-responding cells had higher oligoclonality than CD3/CD28-stimulated and Gag-responding cells. Because the TCR analyses were done in bulk, restricting them to just the rare CMV-responding cells that actually carried HIV-1 proviruses was not possible.

The sample's treatment or condition, from its label and the paper: suppressive antiretroviral therapy. Lysates of CMV-infected fibroblasts were used at around 10 ug/mL for cell stimulation. Memory populations depleted of antigen-responding cells were obtained by sorting nonresponding CD40L-negative CD69-negative CD45RO-high memory CD4+ T cells. HIV-1-infected adults in whom suppressive ART had been started during chronic infection were enrolled as participants. For at least 4 years, participants had undetectable plasma HIV-1 RNA, below 50 copies/mL. To be included, participants needed a CD4+ T cell count above 400 cells/uL and a positive CMV serology. Before stimulation, PBMCs were isolated using density centrifugation and depleted of CD8+ T cells. Stimulation of CD8-depleted PBMCs was carried out for more than 15 hours with anti-CD28/CD49d costimulation, CD40-blocking antibody and enfuvirtide, to prevent new infections. Cell sorting was performed on a Beckman Coulter MoFlo Legacy or XDP sorter, and dead cells were excluded with propidium iodide. Genomic DNA was extracted with the QIAamp DNA Mini Kit for samples above one million cells, otherwise with the Quick-DNA Microprep Kit.

The immunoSEQ hsTCRB assay version 4 in survey mode was used to sequence TCRbeta repertoires from genomic DNA. For TCRbeta sequencing, genomic DNA was diluted to approximately 10 ng/uL, with up to 1 ug used per sample. Regarding the original processing steps: Analysis of the TCRbeta data was done in ImmunoSeq Analyzer 3.0, and diversity was computed on productive nucleotide rearrangements. The improved Chao index was used to estimate lower-bound TCR diversity, and the Gini coefficient was used to estimate clonality using the Immunarch R package. Different nucleotide rearrangements encoding the same CDR3beta amino acid sequence were treated as distinct clonotypes. Differential abundance analysis identified TCRbeta sequences significantly enriched in antigen-responding cells relative to anti-CD3/anti-CD28-activated cells. Using predicted peptide-MHC specificity as the basis, GLIPH2 grouped TCRs into clusters, both for each participant individually and for the merged data sets that combined participants. In its TCRdb copy, this immuneACCESS table keeps in-frame sequences only and misses some clones. Where compared with another copy, unresolved V genes explain less than half of these, and the others have no known cause. That table supplies the V and J calls and clone size; D and trimming were determined from the DNA. The sample profile shows 30,000 to 45,000 clones; about 85% of them were found once. The ten top clones hold 1.5% to 2% of the sample.

As to this clone: Its antigen is currently not known. There are no base qualities to consult, and no much larger clone falls within one base.

V lost 2 bases and J lost 3 bases; the stretch between them is 12 bases long. The germline V gene yields SGHVS for CDR1 and FQNEAQ for CDR2. Inclusive of the bounding cysteine and phenylalanine, the CDR3 is 15 residues long. Just CDR3 DNA is preserved here, 45 bases in frame from base 1. This sequence originates from an adult man with HIV who was CMV-seropositive. The V gene is TRBV7-8 and the J gene is TRBJ2-3; D gene: possibly TRBD1, on 5 matching bases. The sequencing here drew on CD4+ T cells sorted from PBMCs after approximately 19-hour stimulation, taken from a patient who received antiretroviral therapy. Taken with the paper, the label for cell subset or site translates to: CD40L-CD69- CD45RO-high memory CD4 T cells not responding to CMV lysate. The DNA sequence follows: TGTGCCAGCAGCTTATTTGACAGATTAACAGATACGCAGTATTTT. It translates to CASSLFDRLTDTQYF.